A selection of T cell receptor beta chains follows, all from one sample in a study of CD8 T cells in Susac syndrome. One entry per CDR3 protein, called by TCRdb with MiXCR from the immunoSEQ multiplex PCR reads. This table holds some 150,000 distinct CDR3 sequences, approximately 93% found once. Sequences were obtained from CD4+ T cells from PBMCs. The receptors were sampled from a human donor in good health. Each CDR3 is given with its conserved first and last residue. Fields, in order: D gene, J gene, clone size, V gene, CDR3 length, CDR3 protein, CDR3 DNA. The D gene is left open where the match is weak. Not every row has a clone size; where given, it reads once, few, many or a size class.

D gene: TRBD1; J gene: TRBJ2-2; clone size: .; V gene: TRBV24-1; CDR3 length: 16; CDR3 protein: CATSEAGTGGTGELFF; CDR3 DNA: TGTGCCACCAGTGAGGCCGGGACAGGGGGAACCGGGGAGCTGTTTTTT
D gene: .; J gene: TRBJ2-7; clone size: .; V gene: TRBV27; CDR3 length: 13; CDR3 protein: CASSRQIIDEQYF; CDR3 DNA: TGTGCCAGCAGCCGCCAGATTATCGACGAGCAGTACTTC
D gene: TRBD1; J gene: TRBJ1-2; clone size: .; V gene: TRBV12-3/TRBV12-4; CDR3 length: 13; CDR3 protein: CASSVQGAPGYTF; CDR3 DNA: TGTGCCAGCAGTGTACAGGGGGCTCCCGGCTACACCTTC
D gene: .; J gene: TRBJ1-1; clone size: .; V gene: TRBV29-1; CDR3 length: 12; CDR3 protein: CTGGWTNTEAFF; CDR3 DNA: TGCACGGGAGGTTGGACGAACACTGAAGCTTTCTTT
D gene: .; J gene: TRBJ1-1; clone size: .; V gene: TRBV25-1; CDR3 length: 15; CDR3 protein: CASTFPGIRDTEAFF; CDR3 DNA: TGTGCCAGCACTTTTCCAGGGATACGGGACACTGAAGCTTTCTTT
D gene: .; J gene: TRBJ1-1; clone size: .; V gene: TRBV7-2; CDR3 length: 15; CDR3 protein: CASSPTLVSNTEVFF; CDR3 DNA: TGTGCCAGCAGCCCGACTCTGGTATCGAACACTGAAGTTTTCTTT
D gene: TRBD1; J gene: TRBJ2-2; clone size: .; V gene: TRBV6-1; CDR3 length: 14; CDR3 protein: CASSTTGGPGELFF; CDR3 DNA: TGTGCCAGCAGTACTACAGGGGGTCCCGGGGAGCTGTTTTTT
D gene: .; J gene: TRBJ1-3; clone size: .; V gene: TRBV6-5; CDR3 length: 17; CDR3 protein: CASSYLADSSGGNTIYF; CDR3 DNA: TGTGCCAGCAGTTACTTAGCGGACAGTTCAGGTGGAAACACCATATATTTT
D gene: TRBD2; J gene: TRBJ2-1; clone size: .; V gene: TRBV5-1; CDR3 length: 16; CDR3 protein: CASTGLGGIAYNEQFF; CDR3 DNA: TGCGCCAGCACCGGGCTGGGGGGGATCGCCTACAATGAGCAGTTCTTC
D gene: TRBD2; J gene: TRBJ2-7; clone size: .; V gene: TRBV5-1; CDR3 length: 15; CDR3 protein: CASSLGGLVASEQYF; CDR3 DNA: TGCGCCAGCAGCTTGGGTGGACTAGTTGCTTCGGAGCAGTACTTC
D gene: .; J gene: TRBJ2-7; clone size: .; V gene: TRBV29-1; CDR3 length: 13; CDR3 protein: CSVGVEVLREQYF; CDR3 DNA: TGCAGCGTTGGGGTGGAGGTTCTGCGAGAGCAGTACTTC
D gene: TRBD1; J gene: TRBJ1-1; clone size: once; V gene: TRBV5-1; CDR3 length: 13; CDR3 protein: CASSTGQGTEAFF; CDR3 DNA: TGCGCCAGCTCTACCGGACAGGGCACTGAAGCTTTCTTT
D gene: .; J gene: TRBJ1-1; clone size: once; V gene: TRBV11-2; CDR3 length: 13; CDR3 protein: CASSFERETEAFF; CDR3 DNA: TGTGCCAGCAGCTTCGAGCGGGAGACTGAAGCTTTCTTT
D gene: .; J gene: TRBJ1-1; clone size: .; V gene: TRBV30; CDR3 length: 11; CDR3 protein: CAWSRNTEAFF; CDR3 DNA: TGTGCCTGGAGTAGGAACACTGAAGCTTTCTTT
D gene: .; J gene: TRBJ2-7; clone size: .; V gene: TRBV12-3/TRBV12-4; CDR3 length: 19; CDR3 protein: CASSQSRGPSAERGYEQYF; CDR3 DNA: TGTGCCAGCAGCCAAAGTAGGGGCCCCTCGGCGGAAAGAGGCTACGAGCAGTACTTC
D gene: .; J gene: TRBJ1-4; clone size: .; V gene: TRBV5-1; CDR3 length: 15; CDR3 protein: CASTSTSATNEKLFF; CDR3 DNA: TGCGCCAGCACCTCAACATCCGCAACTAATGAAAAACTGTTTTTT
D gene: TRBD2; J gene: TRBJ2-2; clone size: .; V gene: TRBV30; CDR3 length: 15; CDR3 protein: CACVLAGVNTGELFF; CDR3 DNA: TGTGCCTGCGTCCTAGCGGGAGTTAACACCGGGGAGCTGTTTTTT
D gene: .; J gene: TRBJ1-2; clone size: .; V gene: TRBV7-2; CDR3 length: 13; CDR3 protein: CASSLGQNYGYTF; CDR3 DNA: TGTGCCAGCAGCTTAGGCCAGAACTATGGCTACACCTTC
D gene: .; J gene: TRBJ1-2; clone size: few; V gene: TRBV30; CDR3 length: 14; CDR3 protein: CAWSVPEANYGYTF; CDR3 DNA: TGTGCCTGGAGTGTACCCGAGGCTAACTATGGCTACACCTTT
D gene: TRBD1; J gene: TRBJ2-1; clone size: .; V gene: TRBV18; CDR3 length: 14; CDR3 protein: CASSPDRVYNEQFF; CDR3 DNA: TGTGCCAGCTCACCGGACAGGGTGTACAATGAGCAGTTCTTC
D gene: TRBD1; J gene: TRBJ2-7; clone size: .; V gene: TRBV10-2; CDR3 length: 13; CDR3 protein: CASSAGTGEEQYF; CDR3 DNA: TGCGCCAGCAGTGCTGGGACAGGGGAAGAGCAGTACTTC
D gene: TRBD1; J gene: TRBJ2-7; clone size: few; V gene: TRBV12-3/TRBV12-4; CDR3 length: 18; CDR3 protein: CASSVTGTWDRGSYEQYF; CDR3 DNA: TGTGCCAGCAGTGTCACCGGTACCTGGGACAGGGGATCCTACGAGCAGTACTTC
D gene: .; J gene: TRBJ1-5; clone size: .; V gene: TRBV6-2/TRBV6-3; CDR3 length: 15; CDR3 protein: CASSYRGHLNQPQHF; CDR3 DNA: TGTGCCAGCAGTTACCGGGGACACCTCAATCAGCCCCAGCATTTT
D gene: .; J gene: TRBJ1-5; clone size: .; V gene: TRBV12-3/TRBV12-4; CDR3 length: 13; CDR3 protein: CASSKGTYQPQHF; CDR3 DNA: TGTGCCAGCAGTAAAGGGACCTATCAGCCCCAGCATTTT
D gene: .; J gene: TRBJ1-1; clone size: .; V gene: TRBV9; CDR3 length: 14; CDR3 protein: CASSVMGAAGEAFF; CDR3 DNA: TGTGCCAGCAGCGTAATGGGCGCGGCGGGTGAAGCTTTCTTT
D gene: TRBD1; J gene: TRBJ1-4; clone size: .; V gene: TRBV18; CDR3 length: 15; CDR3 protein: CASSPPGTANEKLFF; CDR3 DNA: TGTGCCAGCTCACCACCGGGGACAGCCAATGAAAAACTGTTTTTT
D gene: TRBD1; J gene: TRBJ1-1; clone size: .; V gene: TRBV2; CDR3 length: 14; CDR3 protein: CASSVQGAGTEAFF; CDR3 DNA: TGTGCCAGCAGCGTACAGGGGGCCGGTACTGAAGCTTTCTTT
D gene: .; J gene: TRBJ2-7; clone size: few; V gene: TRBV19; CDR3 length: 11; CDR3 protein: CASRSGYEQYF; CDR3 DNA: TGTGCCAGCCGCTCGGGTTACGAGCAGTACTTC
D gene: .; J gene: TRBJ2-7; clone size: .; V gene: TRBV5-6; CDR3 length: 16; CDR3 protein: CASSLASVRSSYEQYF; CDR3 DNA: TGTGCCAGCAGCTTGGCCTCGGTGCGGAGCTCCTACGAGCAGTACTTC
D gene: .; J gene: TRBJ2-3; clone size: .; V gene: TRBV19; CDR3 length: 13; CDR3 protein: CASSPQGLDTQYF; CDR3 DNA: TGTGCCAGTAGTCCACAGGGTTTGGATACGCAGTATTTT
D gene: TRBD1; J gene: TRBJ1-2; clone size: .; V gene: TRBV9; CDR3 length: 15; CDR3 protein: CASSDGQDPNYGYTF; CDR3 DNA: TGTGCCAGCAGCGACGGACAGGACCCTAACTATGGCTACACCTTC
D gene: .; J gene: TRBJ1-2; clone size: .; V gene: TRBV7-9; CDR3 length: 13; CDR3 protein: CASSPTDNYGYTF; CDR3 DNA: TGTGCCAGCAGCCCGACAGATAACTATGGCTACACCTTC
D gene: .; J gene: TRBJ2-7; clone size: .; V gene: TRBV27; CDR3 length: 13; CDR3 protein: CASRPGQRSEQYF; CDR3 DNA: TGTGCCAGCAGACCCGGACAGAGAAGCGAGCAGTACTTC
D gene: .; J gene: TRBJ1-5; clone size: .; V gene: TRBV12-5; CDR3 length: 14; CDR3 protein: CASDGGAESQPQHF; CDR3 DNA: TGTGCTAGTGACGGGGGCGCCGAGAGTCAGCCCCAGCATTTT
D gene: .; J gene: TRBJ2-5; clone size: .; V gene: TRBV20-1; CDR3 length: 14; CDR3 protein: CSARDDRWRKTQYF; CDR3 DNA: TGCAGTGCTAGAGATGATAGGTGGCGGAAGACCCAGTACTTC
D gene: .; J gene: TRBJ1-2; clone size: .; V gene: TRBV3-1; CDR3 length: 17; CDR3 protein: CASSQDWRGGQNYGYTF; CDR3 DNA: TGTGCCAGCAGCCAAGATTGGCGCGGGGGGCAGAACTATGGCTACACCTTC
D gene: TRBD1; J gene: TRBJ1-3; clone size: .; V gene: TRBV12-3/TRBV12-4; CDR3 length: 16; CDR3 protein: CASSRGQGARGNTIYF; CDR3 DNA: TGTGCCAGCAGTCGAGGACAGGGGGCGAGGGGAAACACCATATATTTT
D gene: .; J gene: TRBJ1-2; clone size: .; V gene: TRBV19; CDR3 length: 13; CDR3 protein: CASTMGTLYGYTF; CDR3 DNA: TGTGCCAGTACCATGGGAACCCTATATGGCTACACCTTC
D gene: .; J gene: TRBJ2-7; clone size: .; V gene: TRBV7-9; CDR3 length: 12; CDR3 protein: CASSLALDEQYF; CDR3 DNA: TGTGCCAGCAGCTTAGCGCTAGACGAGCAGTACTTC
D gene: TRBD1; J gene: TRBJ2-7; clone size: .; V gene: TRBV6-2/TRBV6-3; CDR3 length: 12; CDR3 protein: CASRETGLRQYF; CDR3 DNA: TGTGCCAGCAGAGAGACAGGGCTGCGGCAGTACTTC
D gene: .; J gene: TRBJ2-2; clone size: .; V gene: TRBV29-1; CDR3 length: 14; CDR3 protein: CSVVGGARTGELFF; CDR3 DNA: TGCAGCGTTGTTGGGGGGGCACGGACCGGGGAGCTGTTTTTT
D gene: TRBD2; J gene: TRBJ2-1; clone size: .; V gene: TRBV2; CDR3 length: 15; CDR3 protein: CASSDGTSASNEQFF; CDR3 DNA: TGTGCCAGCAGTGATGGGACTAGCGCGTCCAATGAGCAGTTCTTC
D gene: .; J gene: TRBJ1-5; clone size: .; V gene: TRBV20-1; CDR3 length: 12; CDR3 protein: CSVGGINQPQHF; CDR3 DNA: TGCAGTGTTGGGGGGATCAATCAGCCCCAGCATTTT
D gene: .; J gene: TRBJ1-6; clone size: .; V gene: TRBV6-5; CDR3 length: 16; CDR3 protein: CASSYSLGVAASPLHF; CDR3 DNA: TGTGCCAGCAGTTACTCTCTAGGAGTGGCGGCCTCACCCCTCCACTTT
D gene: TRBD1; J gene: TRBJ1-1; clone size: .; V gene: TRBV12-3/TRBV12-4; CDR3 length: 13; CDR3 protein: CASRGQGASEAFF; CDR3 DNA: TGTGCCAGCAGGGGACAGGGGGCATCTGAAGCTTTCTTT
D gene: .; J gene: TRBJ2-6; clone size: .; V gene: TRBV18; CDR3 length: 15; CDR3 protein: CASSPMISGANVLTF; CDR3 DNA: TGTGCCAGCTCGCCTATGATCTCTGGGGCCAACGTCCTGACTTTC
D gene: TRBD2; J gene: TRBJ2-1; clone size: .; V gene: TRBV6-1; CDR3 length: 17; CDR3 protein: CASSPQPGGTSLSEQFF; CDR3 DNA: TGTGCCAGCAGTCCCCAGCCCGGAGGGACTAGTCTTAGTGAGCAGTTCTTC
D gene: TRBD1; J gene: TRBJ2-5; clone size: .; V gene: TRBV6-6; CDR3 length: 16; CDR3 protein: CASSYSGTGSQETQYF; CDR3 DNA: TGTGCCAGCAGTTACTCCGGGACAGGGTCCCAAGAGACCCAGTACTTC
D gene: .; J gene: TRBJ2-5; clone size: .; V gene: TRBV13; CDR3 length: 14; CDR3 protein: CASSRGQGQETQYF; CDR3 DNA: TGTGCCAGCAGCCGCGGCCAAGGGCAAGAGACCCAGTACTTC
D gene: .; J gene: TRBJ2-2; clone size: .; V gene: TRBV24-1; CDR3 length: 13; CDR3 protein: CATSDRVAGELFF; CDR3 DNA: TGTGCCACCAGTGATCGGGTGGCCGGGGAGCTGTTTTTT